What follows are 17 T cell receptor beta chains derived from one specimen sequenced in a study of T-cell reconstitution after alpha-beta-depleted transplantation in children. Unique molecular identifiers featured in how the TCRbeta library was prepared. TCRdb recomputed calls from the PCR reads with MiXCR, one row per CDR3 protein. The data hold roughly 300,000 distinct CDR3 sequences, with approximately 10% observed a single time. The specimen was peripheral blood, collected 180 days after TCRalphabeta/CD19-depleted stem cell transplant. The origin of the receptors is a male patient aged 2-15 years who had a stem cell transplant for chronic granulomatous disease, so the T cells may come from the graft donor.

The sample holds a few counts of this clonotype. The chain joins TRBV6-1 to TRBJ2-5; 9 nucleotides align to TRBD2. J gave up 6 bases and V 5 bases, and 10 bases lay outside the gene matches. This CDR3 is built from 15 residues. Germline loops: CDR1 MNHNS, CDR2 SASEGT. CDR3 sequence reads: CASSTIAGVGKTQYF. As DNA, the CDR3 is TGTGCCAGCAGTACCATAGCGGGAGTAGGAAAGACCCAGTACTTC.

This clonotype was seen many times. CDR3 DNA sequence: TGTGCCAGCAGCCACCACAGGGTGGGAAGCAATCAGCCCCAGCATTTT. Its protein product is CASSHHRVGSNQPQHF. The rearrangement links TRBV7-2 to TRBJ1-5; D perhaps matches TRBD1 (6 bases). CDR3 length equals 16 residues. V was trimmed by 5 bases and J by 1 base, leaving 15 bases between them. Germline V lookup: CDR1 SGHTA, CDR2 FQGNSA.

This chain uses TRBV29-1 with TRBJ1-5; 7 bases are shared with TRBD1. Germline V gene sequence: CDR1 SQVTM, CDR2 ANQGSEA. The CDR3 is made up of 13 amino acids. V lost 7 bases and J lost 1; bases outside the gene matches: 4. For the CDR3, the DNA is TGCAGCGCTCAGGGGGAAAGCAATCAGCCCCAGCATTTT. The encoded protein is CSAQGESNQPQHF.

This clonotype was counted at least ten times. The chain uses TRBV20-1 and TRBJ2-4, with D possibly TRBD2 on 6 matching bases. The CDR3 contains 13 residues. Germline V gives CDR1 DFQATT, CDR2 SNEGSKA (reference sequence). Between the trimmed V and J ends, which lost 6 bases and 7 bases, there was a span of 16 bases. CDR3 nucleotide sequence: TGCAGTGCACGGGGAGGTTACGGGAACATTCAGTACTTC. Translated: CSARGGYGNIQYF.

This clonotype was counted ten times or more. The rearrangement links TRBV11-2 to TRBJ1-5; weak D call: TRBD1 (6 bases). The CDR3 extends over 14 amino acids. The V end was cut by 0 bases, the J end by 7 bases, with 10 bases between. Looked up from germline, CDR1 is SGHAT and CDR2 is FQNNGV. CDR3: CASSLDSGAQPQHF. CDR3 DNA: TGTGCCAGCAGCTTAGATTCGGGGGCACAGCCCCAGCATTTT.

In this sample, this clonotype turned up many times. The CDR3, as DNA: TGTGCCAGCAGCGGTAAGGAAGATACGCAGTATTTT. Translation gives CASSGKEDTQYF. V and J are TRBV11-2 and TRBJ2-3; no reliable D call. V was clipped by 5 bases and J by 5 bases, with 8 bases between them. There are 12 residues in the CDR3. Germline CDR1 SGHAT, CDR2 FQNNGV.

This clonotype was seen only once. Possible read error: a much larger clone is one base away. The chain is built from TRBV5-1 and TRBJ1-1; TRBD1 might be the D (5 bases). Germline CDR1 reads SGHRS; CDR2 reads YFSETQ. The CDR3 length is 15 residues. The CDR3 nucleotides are TGCGCCAGCAGCTTGGGGGGGACCCGAAGCACTGAAACTTTCTTT. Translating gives CASSLGGTRSTETFF.

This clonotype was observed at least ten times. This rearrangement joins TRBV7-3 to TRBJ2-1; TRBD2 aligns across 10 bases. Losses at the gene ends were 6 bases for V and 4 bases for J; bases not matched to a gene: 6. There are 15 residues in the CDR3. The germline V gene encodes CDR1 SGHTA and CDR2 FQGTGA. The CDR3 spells CASSFGLAAYNEQFF. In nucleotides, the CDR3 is TGTGCCAGCAGTTTCGGACTAGCGGCTTACAATGAGCAGTTCTTC.

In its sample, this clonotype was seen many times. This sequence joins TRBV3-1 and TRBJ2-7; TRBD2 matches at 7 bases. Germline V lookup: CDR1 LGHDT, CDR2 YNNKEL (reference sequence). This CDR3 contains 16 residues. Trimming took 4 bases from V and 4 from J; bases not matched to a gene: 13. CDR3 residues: CASSPRRGVILYEQYF. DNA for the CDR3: TGTGCCAGCAGCCCGAGACGGGGGGTTATCCTTTACGAGCAGTACTTC.

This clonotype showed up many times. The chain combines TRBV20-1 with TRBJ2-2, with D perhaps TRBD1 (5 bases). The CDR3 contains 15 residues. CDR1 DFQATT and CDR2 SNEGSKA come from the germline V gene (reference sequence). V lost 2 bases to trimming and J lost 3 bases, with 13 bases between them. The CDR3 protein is CSARIAGMDTGELFF. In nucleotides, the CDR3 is TGCAGTGCTAGAATCGCAGGGATGGACACCGGGGAGCTGTTTTTT.

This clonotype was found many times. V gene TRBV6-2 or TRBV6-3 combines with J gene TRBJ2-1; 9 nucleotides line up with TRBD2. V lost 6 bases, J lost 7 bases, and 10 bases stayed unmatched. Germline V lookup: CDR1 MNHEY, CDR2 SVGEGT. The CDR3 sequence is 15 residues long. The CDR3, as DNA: TGTGCCAGCAGATTCCTACTAGCGGGTAGGAATGAGCAGTTCTTC. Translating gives CASRFLLAGRNEQFF.

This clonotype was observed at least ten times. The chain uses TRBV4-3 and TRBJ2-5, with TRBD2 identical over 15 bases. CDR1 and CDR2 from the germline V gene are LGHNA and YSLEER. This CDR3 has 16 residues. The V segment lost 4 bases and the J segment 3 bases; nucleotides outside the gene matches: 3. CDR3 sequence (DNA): TGCGCCAGCAGCCGAGGACTAGCGGGGGGGGAAGAGACCCAGTACTTC. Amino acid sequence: CASSRGLAGGEETQYF.

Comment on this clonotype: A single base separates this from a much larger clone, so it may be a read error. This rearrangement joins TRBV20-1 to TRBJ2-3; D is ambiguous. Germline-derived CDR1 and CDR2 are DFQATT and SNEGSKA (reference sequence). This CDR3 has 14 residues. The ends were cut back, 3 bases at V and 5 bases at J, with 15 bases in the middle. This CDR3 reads CSASEVVRVDTQYF. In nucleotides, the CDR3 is TGCAGTGCTAGTGAGGTTGTCCGGGTAGATACGCAGTATTTT.

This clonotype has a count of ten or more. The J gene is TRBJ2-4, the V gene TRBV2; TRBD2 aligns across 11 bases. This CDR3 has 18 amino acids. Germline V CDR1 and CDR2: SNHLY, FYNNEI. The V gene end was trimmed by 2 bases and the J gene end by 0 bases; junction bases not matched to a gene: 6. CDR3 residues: CASSELAGGTLAKNIQYF. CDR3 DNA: TGTGCCAGCAGTGAACTAGCGGGAGGTACTCTAGCCAAAAACATTCAGTACTTC.

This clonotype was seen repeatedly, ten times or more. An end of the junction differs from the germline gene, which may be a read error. The chain's CDR3 is CATSGSRGDGYTF. CDR3 sequence (DNA): TGTGCCACCAGTGGGAGCAGGGGCGATGGCTACACCTTC. This sequence joins TRBV2 and TRBJ1-2; D may be TRBD1 (6 bases). Germline V gene lookup returns CDR1 SNHLY and CDR2 FYNNEI. CDR3 size: 13 residues.

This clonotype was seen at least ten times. The CDR3 sequence is CASSLVGALYEQYF. The CDR3 DNA reads TGTGCCAGCAGTTTGGTAGGGGCCTTATACGAGCAGTACTTC. This chain uses TRBV28 with TRBJ2-7; tentatively, D is TRBD1 (5 bases). The CDR3 is made up of 14 amino acids. CDR1 and CDR2 (germline): MDHEN, SYDVKM. The V and J ends lost 3 bases and 4 bases respectively, with 13 bases between them. Looking up the rest from reference TRBV28 and TRBJ2-7 gives the full variable domain: DVKVTQSSRYLVKRTGEKVFLECVQDMDHENMFWYRQDPGLGLRLIYFSYDVKMKEKGDIPEGYSVSREKKERFSLILESASTNQTSMYLCASSLVGALYEQYFGPGTRLTVT.

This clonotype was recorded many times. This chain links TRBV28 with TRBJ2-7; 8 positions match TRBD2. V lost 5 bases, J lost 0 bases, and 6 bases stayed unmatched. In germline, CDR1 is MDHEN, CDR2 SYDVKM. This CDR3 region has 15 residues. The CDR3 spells CASSPSGQPSYEQYF. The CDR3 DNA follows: TGTGCCAGCAGTCCTAGCGGGCAGCCCTCCTACGAGCAGTACTTC.